The present T cell receptor beta chain was sequenced within a study of T cell repertoires in cytomegalovirus infection. Overall study context: It was the public TCR beta signatures that indicated both CMV infection and matching HLA type. Study-wide findings and caveats: What dominated the ex vivo response were HLA-C-restricted CMV-specific TCR beta clonotypes.

The CDR3 is 13 residues long. Trimming stripped 3 bases from V and 3 bases from J, with 8 bases between. Germline V lookup: CDR1 MDHEN, CDR2 SYDVKM. Using its own MiXCR run on the reads, TCRdb lists one record per CDR3 protein. This repertoire shows over 250,000 distinct CDR3 sequences, under 30% found once; its top ten account for 11% to 15%. This clonotype was recorded many times. Its specificity is not known. The V gene is TRBV28, the J gene TRBJ1-2; the D gene is possibly TRBD1 (5 bases). The TCR sequence derives from a human donor in good health (CMV status not recorded). Some clones in this sample may be carry-over from other donors' samples. The source material was PBMCs. Here the CDR3 DNA reads TGTGCCAGCAGTTTGGGCAGGGACTATGGCTACACCTTC. Protein product: CASSLGRDYGYTF.